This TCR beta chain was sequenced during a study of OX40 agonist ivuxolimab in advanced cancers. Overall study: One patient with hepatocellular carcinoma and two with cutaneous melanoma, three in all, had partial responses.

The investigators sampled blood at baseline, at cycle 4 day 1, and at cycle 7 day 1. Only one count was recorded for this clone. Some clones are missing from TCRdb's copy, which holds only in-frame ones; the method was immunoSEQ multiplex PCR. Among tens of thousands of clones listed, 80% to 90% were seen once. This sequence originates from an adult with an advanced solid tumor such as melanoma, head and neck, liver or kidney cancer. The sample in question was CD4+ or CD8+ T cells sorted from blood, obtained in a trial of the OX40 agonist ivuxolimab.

CDR3: CASSPQVNTEAFF. The CDR3 DNA sequence: TGTGCCAGCAGCCCGCAGGTGAACACTGAAGCTTTCTTT. The chain joins TRBV9 to TRBJ1-1; the D is unclear. In germline, CDR1 is SGDLS, CDR2 YYNGEE. Trimming removed 4 bases from V and 0 bases from J, with 7 bases in between. This CDR3 contains 13 residues.